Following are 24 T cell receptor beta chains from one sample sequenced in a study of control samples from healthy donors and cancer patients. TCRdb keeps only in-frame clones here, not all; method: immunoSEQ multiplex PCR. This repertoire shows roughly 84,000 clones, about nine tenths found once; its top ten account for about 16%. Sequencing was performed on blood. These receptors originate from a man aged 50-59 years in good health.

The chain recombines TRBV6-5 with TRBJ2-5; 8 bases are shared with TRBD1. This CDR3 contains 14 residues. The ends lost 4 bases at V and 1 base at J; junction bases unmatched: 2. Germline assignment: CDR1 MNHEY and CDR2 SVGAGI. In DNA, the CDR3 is TGTGCCAGCAGTTTAACAGGGGGCCAAGAGACCCAGTACTTC. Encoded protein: CASSLTGGQETQYF.

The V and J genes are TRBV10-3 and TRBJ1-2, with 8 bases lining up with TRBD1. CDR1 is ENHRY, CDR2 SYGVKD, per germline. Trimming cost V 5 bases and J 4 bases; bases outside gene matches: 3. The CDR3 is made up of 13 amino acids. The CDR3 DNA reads TGTGCCATCAGTCACGACAGGGGCTATGGCTACACCTTC. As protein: CAISHDRGYGYTF.

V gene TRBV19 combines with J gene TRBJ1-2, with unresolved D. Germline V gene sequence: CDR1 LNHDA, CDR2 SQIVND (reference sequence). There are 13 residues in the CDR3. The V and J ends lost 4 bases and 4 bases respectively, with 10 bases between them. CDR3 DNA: TGTGCCAGTAGTAACGCAGGAGGCTATGGCTACACCTTC. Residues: CASSNAGGYGYTF.

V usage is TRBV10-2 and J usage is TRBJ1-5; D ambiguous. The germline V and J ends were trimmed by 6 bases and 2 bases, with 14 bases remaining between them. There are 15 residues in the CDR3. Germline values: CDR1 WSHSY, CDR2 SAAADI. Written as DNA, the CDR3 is TGCGCCAGCAGCCCCTCTACTCGGGGCAATCAGCCCCAGCATTTT. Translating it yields CASSPSTRGNQPQHF.

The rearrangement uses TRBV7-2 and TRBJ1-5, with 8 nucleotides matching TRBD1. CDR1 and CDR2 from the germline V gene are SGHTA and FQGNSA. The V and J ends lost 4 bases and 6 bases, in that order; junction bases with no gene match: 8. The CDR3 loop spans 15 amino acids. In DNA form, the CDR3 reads TGTGCCAGCAGCTCCAGGGGGCTGGGGAGTCAGCCCCAGCATTTT. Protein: CASSSRGLGSQPQHF.

This CDR3 reads CAWSVRGSKETQYF. In DNA, the CDR3 is TGTGCCTGGAGTGTACGTGGCAGCAAAGAGACCCAGTACTTC. This rearrangement joins TRBV30 to TRBJ2-5; D is ambiguous. There are 14 residues in the CDR3. Per the germline V gene, CDR1 is GTSNPN and CDR2 is SVGIG (reference sequence). V was trimmed by 0 bases and J by 3 bases, leaving 11 bases between them.

CDR3 bases: TGTGCCAGTAGTATCACCAGGGATGGCTACACCTTC. It specifies CASSITRDGYTF. The chain uses TRBV19 and TRBJ1-2; D is perhaps TRBD1 (5 bases). The V end was cut by 3 bases, the J end by 6 bases, with 8 bases between. Germline values: CDR1 LNHDA, CDR2 SQIVND (reference sequence). The CDR3 is 12 residues long.

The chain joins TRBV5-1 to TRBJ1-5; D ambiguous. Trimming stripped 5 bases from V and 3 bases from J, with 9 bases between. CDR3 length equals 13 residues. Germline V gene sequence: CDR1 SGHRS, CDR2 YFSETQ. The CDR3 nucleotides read TGCGCCAGCAGAGTCGGCCCCAATCAGCCCCAGCATTTT. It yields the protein CASRVGPNQPQHF.

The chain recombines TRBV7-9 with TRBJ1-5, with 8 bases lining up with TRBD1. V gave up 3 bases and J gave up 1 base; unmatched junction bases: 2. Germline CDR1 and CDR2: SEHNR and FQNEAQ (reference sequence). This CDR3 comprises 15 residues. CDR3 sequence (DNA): TGTGCCAGCAGCTTGGGGACAGGAAGCAATCAGCCCCAGCATTTT. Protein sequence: CASSLGTGSNQPQHF.

The chain's CDR3 is CASSRRGASLNTIYF. Written as DNA, the CDR3 is TGTGCCAGCAGCCGGCGGGGAGCTTCTTTAAACACCATATATTTT. The chain has TRBV6-5 and TRBJ1-3; D is unresolved. The V and J ends lost 6 bases and 6 bases respectively, with 18 bases between them. The CDR3 extends over 15 amino acids. From germline, CDR1 is MNHEY and CDR2 SVGAGI.

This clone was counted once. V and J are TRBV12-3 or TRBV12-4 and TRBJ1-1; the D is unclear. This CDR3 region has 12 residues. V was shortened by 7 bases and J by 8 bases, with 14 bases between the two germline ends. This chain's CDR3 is CASTSPPGEAFF. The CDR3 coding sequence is TGTGCCAGCACCTCACCCCCCGGGGAAGCTTTCTTT.

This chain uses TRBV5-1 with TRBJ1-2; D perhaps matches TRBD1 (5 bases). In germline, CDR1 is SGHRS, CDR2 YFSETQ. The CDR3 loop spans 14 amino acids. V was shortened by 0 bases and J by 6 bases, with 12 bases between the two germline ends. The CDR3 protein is CASSLGETANGYTF. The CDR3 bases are TGCGCCAGCAGCTTGGGGGAGACAGCAAATGGCTACACCTTC.

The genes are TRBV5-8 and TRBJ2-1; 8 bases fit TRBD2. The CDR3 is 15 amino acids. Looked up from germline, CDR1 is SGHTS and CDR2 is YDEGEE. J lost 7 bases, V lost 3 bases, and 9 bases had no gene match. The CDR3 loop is CASSSYGGAKNEQFF. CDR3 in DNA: TGTGCCAGCAGCTCCTACGGGGGGGCCAAGAATGAGCAGTTCTTC. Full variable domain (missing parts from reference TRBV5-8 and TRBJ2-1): EAGVTQSPTHLIKTRGQQATLRCSPISGHTSVYWYQQALGLGLQFLLWYDEGEERNRGNFPPRFSGRQFPNYSSELNVNALELEDSALYLCASSSYGGAKNEQFFGPGTRLTVL.

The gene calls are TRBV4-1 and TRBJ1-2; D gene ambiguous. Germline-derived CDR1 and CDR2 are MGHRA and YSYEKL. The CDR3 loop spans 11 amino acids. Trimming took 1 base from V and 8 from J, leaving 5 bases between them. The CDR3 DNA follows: TGCGCCAGCAGCCAAGGACGCGGCTACACCTTC. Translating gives CASSQGRGYTF.

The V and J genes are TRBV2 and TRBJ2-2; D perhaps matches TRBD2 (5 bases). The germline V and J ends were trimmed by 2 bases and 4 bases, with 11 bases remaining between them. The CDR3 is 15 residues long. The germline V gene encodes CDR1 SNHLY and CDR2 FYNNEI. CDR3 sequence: CASSEPGLLTGELFF. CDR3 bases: TGTGCCAGCAGTGAACCGGGATTACTCACCGGGGAGCTGTTTTTT.

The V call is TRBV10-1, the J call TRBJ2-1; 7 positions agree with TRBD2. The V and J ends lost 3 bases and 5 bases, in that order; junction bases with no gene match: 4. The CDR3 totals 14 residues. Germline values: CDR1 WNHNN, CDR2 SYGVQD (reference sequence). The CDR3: CASSDGGTDNEQFF. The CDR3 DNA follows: TGCGCCAGCAGTGACGGGGGGACTGACAATGAGCAGTTCTTC.

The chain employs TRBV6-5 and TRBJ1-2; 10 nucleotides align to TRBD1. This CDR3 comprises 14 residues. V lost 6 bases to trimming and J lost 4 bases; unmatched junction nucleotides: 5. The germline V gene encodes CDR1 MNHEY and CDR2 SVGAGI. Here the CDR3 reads CASSRTGGVYGYTF. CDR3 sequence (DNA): TGTGCCAGCAGCAGGACAGGGGGGGTCTATGGCTACACCTTC.

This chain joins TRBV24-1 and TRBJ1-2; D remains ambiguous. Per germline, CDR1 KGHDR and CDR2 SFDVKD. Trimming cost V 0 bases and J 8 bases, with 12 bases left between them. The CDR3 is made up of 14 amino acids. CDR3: CATSDLTMAGGYTF. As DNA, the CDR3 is TGTGCCACCAGTGATTTGACTATGGCAGGAGGCTACACCTTC.

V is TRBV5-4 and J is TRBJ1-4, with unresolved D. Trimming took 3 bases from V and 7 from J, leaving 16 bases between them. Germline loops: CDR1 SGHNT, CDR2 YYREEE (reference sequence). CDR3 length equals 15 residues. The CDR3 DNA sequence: TGTGCCAGCAGCTCGTATGACGGGCATGCTGAAAAACTGTTTTTT. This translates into CASSSYDGHAEKLFF.

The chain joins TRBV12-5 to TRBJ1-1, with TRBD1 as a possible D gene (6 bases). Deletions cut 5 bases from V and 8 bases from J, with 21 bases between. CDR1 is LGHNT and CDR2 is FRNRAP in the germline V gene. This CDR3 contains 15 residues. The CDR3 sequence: CASGIPQGGSVEAFF. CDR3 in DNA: TGTGCTAGTGGTATACCCCAAGGGGGTAGTGTGGAAGCTTTCTTT.

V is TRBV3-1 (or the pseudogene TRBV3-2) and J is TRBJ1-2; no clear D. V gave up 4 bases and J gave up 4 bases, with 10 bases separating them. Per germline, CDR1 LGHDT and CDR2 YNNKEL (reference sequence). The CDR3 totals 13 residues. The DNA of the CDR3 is TGTGCCAGCAGCCCTCGGCAAGTCTATGGCTACACCTTC. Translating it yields CASSPRQVYGYTF.

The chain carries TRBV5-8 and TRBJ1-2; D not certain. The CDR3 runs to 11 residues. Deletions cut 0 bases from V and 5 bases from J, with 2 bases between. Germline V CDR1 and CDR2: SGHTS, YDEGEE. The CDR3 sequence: CASSLGYGYTF. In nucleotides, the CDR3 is TGTGCCAGCAGCTTGGGGTATGGCTACACCTTC.

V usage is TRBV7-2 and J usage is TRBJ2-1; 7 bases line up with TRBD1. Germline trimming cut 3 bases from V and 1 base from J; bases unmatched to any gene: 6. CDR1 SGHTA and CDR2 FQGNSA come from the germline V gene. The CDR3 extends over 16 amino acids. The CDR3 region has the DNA TGTGCCAGCAGCTTCCTAACAGGGGAATCCTACAATGAGCAGTTCTTC. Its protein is CASSFLTGESYNEQFF. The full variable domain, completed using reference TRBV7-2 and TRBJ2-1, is GAGVSQSPSNKVTEKGKDVELRCDPISGHTALYWYRQSLGQGLEFLIYFQGNSAPDKSGLPSDRFSAERTGGSVSTLTIQRTQQEDSAVYLCASSFLTGESYNEQFFGPGTRLTVL.

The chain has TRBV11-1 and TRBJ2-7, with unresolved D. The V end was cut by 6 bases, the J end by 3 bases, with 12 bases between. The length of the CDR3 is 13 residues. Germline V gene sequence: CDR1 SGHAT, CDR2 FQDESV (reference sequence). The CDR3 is CASRRQLDYEQYF. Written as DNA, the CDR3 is TGTGCCAGCAGAAGGCAGTTGGACTACGAGCAGTACTTC.